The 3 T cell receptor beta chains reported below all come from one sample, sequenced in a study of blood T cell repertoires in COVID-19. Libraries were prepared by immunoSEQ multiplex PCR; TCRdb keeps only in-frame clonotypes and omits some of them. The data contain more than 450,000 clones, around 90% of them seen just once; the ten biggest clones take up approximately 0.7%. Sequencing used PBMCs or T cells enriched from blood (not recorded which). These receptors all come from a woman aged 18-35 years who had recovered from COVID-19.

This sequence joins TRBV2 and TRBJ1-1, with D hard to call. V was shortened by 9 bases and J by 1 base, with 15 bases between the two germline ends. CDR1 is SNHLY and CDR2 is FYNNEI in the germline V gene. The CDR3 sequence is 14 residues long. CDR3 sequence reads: CASAPTTQNTEAFF. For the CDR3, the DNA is TGTGCCAGTGCTCCAACCACACAGAACACTGAAGCTTTCTTT.

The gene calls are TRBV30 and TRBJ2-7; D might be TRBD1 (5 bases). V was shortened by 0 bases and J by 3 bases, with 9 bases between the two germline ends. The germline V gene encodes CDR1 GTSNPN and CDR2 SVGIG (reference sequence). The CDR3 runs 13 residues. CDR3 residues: CAWSVDRNYEQYF. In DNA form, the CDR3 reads TGTGCCTGGAGTGTAGACAGAAACTACGAGCAGTACTTC.

The CDR3 spells CASKLEVAESSYNEQFF. The CDR3 DNA follows: TGTGCCAGCAAGCTGGAGGTAGCGGAAAGCTCCTACAATGAGCAGTTCTTC. This rearrangement joins TRBV2 to TRBJ2-1; perhaps TRBD2 as D (6 bases). V shed 7 bases and J shed 0 bases, with 19 bases lying between them. Germline lookup yields CDR1 SNHLY and CDR2 FYNNEI. The CDR3 contains 17 residues.